The 27 T cell receptor beta chains below all came from one sample that was sequenced in a study of CD8+ T cells in alopecia areata. Reverse transcription of extracted RNA yielded cDNA, which provided the sequencing template. Sequencing used immunoSEQ multiplex PCR; TCRdb keeps in-frame clones, though not all of them. The profile shows around 190,000 clones, 60% of them singletons. Indicated treatment: oral pan-JAK inhibitor, 5-10 mg twice daily. Material: CD4+ T cells sorted from blood, obtained at week 4, from a patient treated with tofacitinib. The receptor source for this set is a human donor with alopecia areata.

This rearrangement joins TRBV9 to TRBJ2-5, with a weak D call TRBD2 (6 bases). The V and J ends lost 3 bases and 0 bases respectively, with 12 bases between them. This CDR3 has 15 amino acids. Germline values: CDR1 SGDLS, CDR2 YYNGEE. The CDR3 DNA sequence: TGTGCCAGCAGCGCCCGCGGGGCCAACCAAGAGACCCAGTACTTC. This translates into CASSARGANQETQYF.

The chain has TRBV25-1 and TRBJ2-5; 10 nucleotides line up with TRBD1. CDR1 is MGHDK and CDR2 is SYGVNS in the germline V gene. V shed 5 bases and J 5 bases; nucleotides not matched to a gene: 8. The CDR3 runs 15 residues. The CDR3 loop is CASSWDRGGGETQYF. The DNA of the CDR3 is TGTGCCAGCAGTTGGGACAGGGGCGGCGGTGAGACCCAGTACTTC.

This chain links TRBV29-1 with TRBJ2-6; D unresolved. V was clipped by 4 bases and J by 1 base, with 20 bases between them. Germline CDR1 is SQVTM and CDR2 is ANQGSEA. This CDR3 spans 18 amino acids. The CDR3 spells CSVVGRGGKRSGANVLTF. Written as DNA, the CDR3 is TGCAGCGTTGTCGGACGCGGCGGTAAAAGGTCTGGGGCCAACGTCCTGACTTTC. The full variable domain, completed using reference TRBV29-1 and TRBJ2-6, is SAVISQKPSRDICQRGTSLTIQCQVDSQVTMMFWYRQQPGQSLTLIATANQGSEATYESGFVIDKFPISRPNLTFSTLTVSNMSPEDSSIYLCSVVGRGGKRSGANVLTFGAGSRLTVL.

This clone was counted a few times. V and J are TRBV7-2 and TRBJ1-1; D call uncertain. The CDR3 has 13 residues. Trimming removed 1 base from V and 11 bases from J, with 14 bases in between. Germline CDR1 and CDR2: SGHTA and FQGNSA. The CDR3 spells CASSLGQSLVAFF. The DNA for the CDR3 is TGTGCCAGCAGCTTAGGGCAATCCCTGGTGGCTTTCTTT.

The V call is TRBV11-2, the J call TRBJ2-7; TRBD2 agrees at 7 bases. Germline CDR1 and CDR2: SGHAT and FQNNGV. This CDR3 is 15 amino acids long. J lost 2 bases, V lost 2 bases, and 6 bases had no gene match. The CDR3 is CASSLSLAEAYEQYF. The DNA for the CDR3 is TGTGCCAGCAGCTTATCGCTAGCGGAAGCCTACGAGCAGTACTTC.

This rearrangement joins TRBV7-9 to TRBJ2-7; D ambiguous. V was clipped by 5 bases and J by 3 bases, with 14 bases between them. CDR1 SEHNR and CDR2 FQNEAQ come from the germline V gene (reference sequence). This CDR3 comprises 14 residues. The CDR3 region has the DNA TGTGCCAGCAGCCCGTCTATAACGGTCTACGAGCAGTACTTC. It codes for CASSPSITVYEQYF.

V and J are TRBV5-1 and TRBJ2-1; a possible D gene is TRBD1 (6 bases). Trimming left V 7 bases short and J 6 bases short, with 17 bases between. The germline V gene encodes CDR1 SGHRS and CDR2 YFSETQ. This CDR3 spans 14 amino acids. The CDR3 protein is CASGDTLSSNEQFF. CDR3 DNA: TGCGCCAGCGGGGACACCCTTAGCTCCAATGAGCAGTTCTTC.

In regard to this clone: This sample includes further DNA sequences coding for the same CDR3. The chain carries TRBV28 and TRBJ2-7; D might be TRBD1 (6 bases). Germline CDR1 is MDHEN and CDR2 is SYDVKM. V lost 3 bases to trimming and J lost 4 bases, with 7 bases between them. The CDR3 sequence is 12 residues long. The CDR3 DNA sequence: TGTGCCAGCAGTTTGGACAGTTACGAGCAGTACTTC. Translated: CASSLDSYEQYF.

This clone has a handful of counts. The rearrangement joins TRBV7-2 to TRBJ2-5; D is ambiguous. The CDR3 totals 16 residues. V was clipped by 0 bases and J by 5 bases, with 16 bases between them. Per germline, CDR1 SGHTA and CDR2 FQGNSA. DNA for the CDR3: TGTGCCAGCAGCTTAGCAGGGTTCGTCGCCGTTGAGACCCAGTACTTC. It encodes CASSLAGFVAVETQYF.

For this clone: Other DNA sequences from this sample encode an identical CDR3 as well. The chain recombines TRBV2 with TRBJ2-7; D remains unclear. This CDR3 spans 11 amino acids. V was pared by 4 bases and J by 6 bases, with 7 bases between. Germline CDR1 is SNHLY and CDR2 is FYNNEI. The CDR3 is CASSGAGEQYF. CDR3 sequence (DNA): TGTGCCAGCAGTGGGGCAGGCGAGCAGTACTTC.

This clone was found a few times. The J gene is TRBJ2-3, the V gene TRBV29-1; D gene ambiguous. This CDR3 comprises 13 residues. V lost 1 base, J lost 6 bases, and 11 bases lay in between. Per germline, CDR1 SQVTM and CDR2 ANQGSEA. CDR3 nucleotide sequence: TGCAGCGTTGAAGGGCGCCGGTTCGATACGCAGTATTTT. It is translated as CSVEGRRFDTQYF.

Only a few counts were recorded for this clone. The rearrangement links TRBV29-1 to TRBJ2-2; 7 positions agree with TRBD1. With V trimmed by 6 bases and J by 0 bases, 4 bases remained unmatched. There are 14 residues in the CDR3. The germline gives CDR1 SQVTM, CDR2 ANQGSEA. The CDR3 DNA sequence: TGCAGCGTGGGACAGCACTCGAACACCGGGGAGCTGTTTTTT. Amino acid sequence: CSVGQHSNTGELFF.

The chain recombines TRBV2 with TRBJ1-5; unclear D gene. The germline CDR1 and CDR2 sequences are SNHLY and FYNNEI. V shed 8 bases and J shed 2 bases, with 19 bases lying between them. There are 16 residues in the CDR3. The CDR3 bases are TGTGCCAGCCACCCTAGGACGGAGATAGGCAATCAGCCCCAGCATTTT. Translated: CASHPRTEIGNQPQHF.

This chain joins TRBV30 and TRBJ1-2; D is undetermined. Germline CDR1 is GTSNPN and CDR2 is SVGIG (reference sequence). Trimming removed 4 bases from V and 4 bases from J, with 19 bases in between. This CDR3 has 15 residues. Here the CDR3 DNA reads TGTGCCTGGACCCCGGCCGAGTACATTTCCTATGGCTACACCTTC. Translation: CAWTPAEYISYGYTF.

The J gene is TRBJ2-1, the V gene TRBV25-1; no definite D call. The CDR3 extends over 15 amino acids. The germline gives CDR1 MGHDK, CDR2 SYGVNS. Deletions cut 3 bases from V and 4 bases from J, with 13 bases between. The CDR3 here is CASSESGIGYNEQFF. The CDR3 DNA reads as TGTGCCAGCAGTGAGAGTGGGATAGGATACAATGAGCAGTTCTTC. The full variable domain, in which reference TRBV25-1 and TRBJ2-1 provide the parts outside the CDR3, is EADIYQTPRYLVIGTGKKITLECSQTMGHDKMYWYQQDPGMELHLIHYSYGVNSTEKGDLSSESTVSRIRTEHFPLTLESARPSHTSQYLCASSESGIGYNEQFFGPGTRLTVL.

The chain combines TRBV7-9 with TRBJ2-5; no firm D call. In germline, CDR1 is SEHNR, CDR2 FQNEAQ (reference sequence). The V gene lost 4 bases and the J gene lost 2 bases, with 11 bases spanning the gap. The CDR3 extends over 14 amino acids. In DNA, the CDR3 is TGTGCCAGCAGCTCCACTTCCGGGCAAGAGACCCAGTACTTC. This sequence encodes CASSSTSGQETQYF.

The rearrangement uses TRBV11-2 and TRBJ2-3; TRBD2 matches 9 bases. The CDR3 is 16 residues long. In germline, CDR1 is SGHAT, CDR2 FQNNGV. Losses at the gene ends were 3 bases for V and 2 bases for J; bases not matched to a gene: 6. This chain's CDR3 is CASSFNRLAVTDTQYF. The CDR3 DNA sequence: TGTGCCAGCAGCTTTAACCGACTAGCGGTCACAGATACGCAGTATTTT.

The chain recombines TRBV4-2 with TRBJ1-4, with 8 bases matching TRBD1. The CDR3 is made up of 15 amino acids. V shed 0 bases, J shed 7 bases, and the junction held 4 bases outside the gene matches. Germline-derived CDR1 and CDR2 are LGHNA and YNFKEQ. CDR3 region: CASSQDGTGTEKLFF. The CDR3 bases are TGTGCCAGCAGCCAAGATGGGACAGGTACTGAAAAACTGTTTTTT.

This chain joins TRBV25-1 and TRBJ1-4; a weak D match, TRBD1 (6 bases). V was clipped by 6 bases and J by 6 bases, with 14 bases between them. This CDR3 comprises 14 residues. CDR1 is MGHDK, CDR2 SYGVNS, per germline. CDR3 amino acids: CASSTQGGDEKLFF. CDR3 DNA: TGTGCCAGCAGCACACAGGGTGGAGATGAAAAACTGTTTTTT.

The chain is built from TRBV28 and TRBJ1-1; no definite D call. Per the germline V gene, CDR1 is MDHEN and CDR2 is SYDVKM. This CDR3 spans 13 amino acids. The ends were cut back, 6 bases at V and 11 bases at J, with 19 bases in the middle. CDR3 region: CASRQTDGSRAFF. CDR3 bases: TGTGCCAGCAGACAAACGGACGGGTCTCGGGCTTTCTTT.

The chain links TRBV7-2 to TRBJ1-5; 8 positions agree with TRBD1. Germline CDR1 SGHTA, CDR2 FQGNSA. The CDR3 length is 14 residues. The V gene end was trimmed by 5 bases and the J gene end by 7 bases; junction bases not matched to a gene: 7. CDR3 in amino acids: CASSTWTGSQPQHF. Written as DNA, the CDR3 is TGTGCCAGCAGCACCTGGACAGGGTCGCAGCCCCAGCATTTT.

The chain recombines TRBV4-3 with TRBJ1-2; the D is unclear. The V gene lost 6 bases and the J gene lost 1 base, with 12 bases spanning the gap. There are 14 residues in the CDR3. Per the germline V gene, CDR1 is LGHNA and CDR2 is YSLEER. CDR3 bases: TGCGCCAGCAGTCCCTCGGGTGGTAACTATGGCTACACCTTC. As protein: CASSPSGGNYGYTF.

This sequence joins TRBV7-2 and TRBJ2-4, with D uncertain. The CDR3 extends over 14 amino acids. The germline V gene encodes CDR1 SGHTA and CDR2 FQGNSA. With 7 bases removed from V and 0 bases from J, the gap between germline ends came to 10 bases. CDR3 in DNA: TGTGCCAGCACGCAGGAGTTAGCCAAAAACATTCAGTACTTC. Protein: CASTQELAKNIQYF.

The chain combines TRBV7-6 with TRBJ1-2; 8 bases map to TRBD1. J gave up 2 bases and V 4 bases, and 3 bases lay outside the gene matches. This CDR3 contains 14 residues. Germline V gives CDR1 SGHVS, CDR2 FNYEAQ. The DNA of the CDR3 is TGTGCCAGCAGCTCGGACAGGGCCAACTATGGCTACACCTTC. Translation: CASSSDRANYGYTF.

CDR3 sequence reads: CACGRDTIYF. The CDR3 nucleotides read TGTGCCTGCGGTAGGGACACCATATATTTT. V is TRBV30 and J is TRBJ1-3; D is unresolved. The CDR3 is made up of 10 amino acids. V dropped 6 bases and J dropped 8 bases, with 8 bases sitting between them. Germline CDR1 and CDR2: GTSNPN and SVGIG (reference sequence).

The table lists this clone with a count of one. The gene calls are TRBV5-4 and TRBJ2-2; maybe TRBD2 (6 bases). The V end was cut by 3 bases, the J end by 3 bases, with 9 bases between. The CDR3 runs to 14 residues. Germline V CDR1 and CDR2: SGHNT, YYREEE (reference sequence). The CDR3 loop reads CASSWDFDTGELFF. In DNA form, the CDR3 reads TGTGCCAGCAGCTGGGACTTCGACACCGGGGAGCTGTTTTTT.

In regard to this clone: Other DNA sequences in the sample encode the same CDR3. The chain uses TRBV7-2 and TRBJ2-6, with D unresolved. V shed 1 base and J shed 0 bases, with 4 bases lying between them. This CDR3 has 15 amino acids. CDR1 is SGHTA and CDR2 is FQGNSA in the germline V gene. CDR3 in amino acids: CASSLGGSGANVLTF. The CDR3 nucleotides read TGTGCCAGCAGCTTAGGGGGCTCTGGGGCCAACGTCCTGACTTTC. Combining the CDR3 with reference TRBV7-2 and TRBJ2-6 gives the whole variable domain GAGVSQSPSNKVTEKGKDVELRCDPISGHTALYWYRQSLGQGLEFLIYFQGNSAPDKSGLPSDRFSAERTGGSVSTLTIQRTQQEDSAVYLCASSLGGSGANVLTFGAGSRLTVL.